The clone carrying this T cell receptor beta chain appeared many times. What it binds is not known. Amplification targeted the TCR beta CDR3 regions, with RNA transcripts as the source material. Investigators did first-round RT-PCR with HTBI primers, then second-round multiplex PCR. TCRdb redid the calling of the multiplex PCR reads with MiXCR, one entry per CDR3 protein. The table shows approximately 480,000 distinct CDR3 sequences, with around an eighth occurring only once. Reliance was placed on clinical symptoms, serum thyroxine, TRAb, thyroid ultrasound and orbital computed tomography for diagnosis. The source of the sample is a study of Graves' ophthalmopathy and Graves' hyperthyroidism. At the level of the study: Ahead of any treatment, peripheral blood was obtained at the initial diagnosis.

General observations from the study: Blood samples also showed most expanded thyroid clonotypes exceeding 0.001 frequency.

The sample taken for sequencing was blood. The sequence was collected from a woman under 40 with Graves' ophthalmopathy.

CDR3 nucleotides: TGTGCCAGCAGTCGTTGGGGACCGTTGAACACTGAAGCTTTCTTT. It translates to CASSRWGPLNTEAFF. The chain couples TRBV6-2 or TRBV6-3 to TRBJ1-1, with a tentative D call TRBD1 (5 bases). Trimming pared 5 bases from V and 0 bases from J, leaving 13 bases between. Germline loops: CDR1 MNHEY, CDR2 SVGEGT. This CDR3 contains 15 residues.